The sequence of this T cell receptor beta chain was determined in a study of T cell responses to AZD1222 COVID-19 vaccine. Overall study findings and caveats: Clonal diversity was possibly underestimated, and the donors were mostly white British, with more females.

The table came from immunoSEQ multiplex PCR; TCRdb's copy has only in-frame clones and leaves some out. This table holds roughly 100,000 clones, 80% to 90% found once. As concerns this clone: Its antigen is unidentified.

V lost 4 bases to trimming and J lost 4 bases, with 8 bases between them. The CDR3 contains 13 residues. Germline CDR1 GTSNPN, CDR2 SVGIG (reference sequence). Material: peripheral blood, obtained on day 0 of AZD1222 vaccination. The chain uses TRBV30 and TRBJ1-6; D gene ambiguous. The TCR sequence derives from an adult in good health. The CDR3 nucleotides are TGTGCCTGGATGGGTCTATATAATTCACCCCTCCACTTT. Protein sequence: CAWMGLYNSPLHF.